This TCR beta chain comes out of a study of vaccination and CD4 T cells after COVID-19 (dated by TCRdb to the early 2020s). For context, the study as a whole: SARS-CoV-2 positivity had been established in the convalescent patients by nasal swab PCR, and mild disease was recorded in nine or ten of these patients and severe disease in one. The convalescent cohort included six males and four females, with two Hispanic individuals, seven Caucasians, two Asians and one multiracial person. Each participant got two doses of either the Pfizer-BioNTech BNT162b2 vaccine (n=8) or the Moderna mRNA-1273 vaccine (n=2). Post-COVID blood samples from convalescent patients were collected a median of about 100 days after diagnosis, with a range of about 35 to 161 days. Post-vaccine blood samples were collected a median of approximately 77 days after the second vaccine dose, ranging from roughly 12 to 250 days. Culture stimuli were overlapping spike peptide pools from SARS-CoV-2 and from the common cold coronaviruses HCoV-NL63, HCoV-OC43 and HCoV-229E. In control cultures, a CEFX viral epitope pool was used as positive control, an HIV-1 Nef peptide pool was used as negative control, or no peptide was added. The spike-specific CD4+ TCR repertoire was compared before and after mRNA vaccination in over nine COVID-19 convalescent patients and a handful of infection-naive healthy vaccine recipients. What the study reported, not specific to this receptor: Only a relatively small number of convalescent patients were included in the study, and early timepoints following natural infection were not analyzed. Although the median number of SARS-CoV-2-reactive clonotypes went up from around 20 after infection to 35 to 40 after vaccination, the increase was not significant. Among convalescent patients, a median 86.3% of the SARS-CoV-2-reactive clones seen after vaccination appeared only after vaccination, which suggests priming specific to the vaccine. Of the vaccine-specific clones found in convalescent patients, nearly all (304 of 307) were mono-reactive for SARS-CoV-2 spike instead of being cross-reactive with common cold coronaviruses.

Library preparation employed PCR. At the Johns Hopkins FTIC core, DNA from the cultured CD4+ T cells underwent TCR sequencing with the Oncomine TCR Beta short-read assay. Genomic DNA was extracted from the cultured CD4+ T cells with the QIAamp micro DNA kit. Oncomine TCR Beta libraries from cultured CD4+ T cells were pooled using unique dual indexes and sequenced on an Illumina iSeq 100. The study's processing was this. Non-productive sequences were removed, and CDR3s not starting with C, not ending with F or W, or shorter than 7 amino acids were discarded. Antigen-specific clonotypes were identified using the MANAFEST web application through comparison of peptide-stimulated wells with reference and other culture wells. An FDR below 0.05, an odds ratio above 5, and a productive frequency above 0.1% in at least two of three replicate wells were required for clones to be considered positive. A clonotype was classed as cross-reactive if the clonotype showed significant expansion both in SARS-CoV-2 spike wells and in at least one common cold coronavirus spike condition. CDR3 homology was assessed with Levenshtein distances (stringdist) and unrooted phylogenetic trees (ape) in R version 3.6.1. TCRdb trimmed the raw reads at Q25, called clones with MiXCR and kept productive beta chains. CDR3 protein duplicates are merged, each entry listing the most common genes and DNA. The authors' filters were not applied to this entry. Here the sample has some 13,000 distinct CDR3 sequences; around 50% occur a single time. In total, the top ten clones hold 15% to 20% of the sample.

V and J lose 6 bases and 7 bases, and a span of 13 bases separates them. The germline V gene sets CDR1 to MDHEN and CDR2 to SYDVKM. The CDR3 starts with the cysteine, ends with the phenylalanine, and has 14 residues. Only CDR3 DNA remains: 42 bases, in frame from the first base. This specimen's treatment or condition label, per the study, means: roughly nine-day PBMC culture with coronavirus spike peptide pools or control peptides (ViraFEST assay). The ViraFEST assay was used in the study, in which antigen-specific T cells were expanded with peptide pools and expanded clonotypes were subsequently identified by TCR sequencing. The positive SARS-CoV-2 PCR tests of the convalescent patients were dated from March to December 2020, before the Alpha, Beta and Delta variants emerged in the United States. Each well held under 2.5 million PBMCs cultured in IMDM containing around 5% human AB serum and approximately 9.8 IU/ml IL-2, with about 10 ug/ml peptide pools added. On days 3 and 7, half of the culture medium was replaced with fresh IL-2-containing medium. After approximately eleven days of culture, CD4+ T cells were isolated by negative selection with the EasySep CD4+ T cell isolation kit. Ficoll-Paque Plus gradient centrifugation was used to isolate PBMCs from whole blood, and the isolated PBMCs were then either used fresh or cryopreserved at -140C. Culture conditions were generally each tested in triplicate wells.

As for this clonotype: Its antigen specificity is not known. Per-base qualities were not stored, and no clone one base away is much larger.

This clonotype was obtained from a human donor who had recovered from COVID-19. Sequencing was performed on CD4+ T cells from blood, cultured in vitro. The chain couples TRBV28 to TRBJ1-6; the D gene is not confidently resolved. The nucleotide sequence is given as TGTGCCAGCAGCGGCTTCGGGGAAAATTCACCCCTCCACTTT. Its protein is CASSGFGENSPLHF.